This T cell receptor (beta chain) was sequenced during a study of T cell responses to AZD1222 COVID-19 vaccine. The CDR3 is 13 residues long. V was clipped by 2 bases and J by 10 bases, with 12 bases between them. Germline V gives CDR1 SNHLY, CDR2 FYNNEI. This table comes from immunoSEQ multiplex PCR, and its TCRdb copy is limited to in-frame clones, with some not included. The data contain 45,000 to 55,000 clones, approximately 79% of them singletons. The clonotype originates from an adult in good health. The sample consisted of peripheral blood, taken on day 0 of MenACWY control vaccination. V usage is TRBV2 and J usage is TRBJ2-1; D remains ambiguous. The CDR3 bases are TGTGCCAGCAGTGAAAACCCCCAGTGGGAGCAGTTCTTC. This translates into CASSENPQWEQFF.